This T cell receptor (beta chain) was documented in a study of molecular identifiers for immune sequencing clone quantification. TCRdb itself ran the PCR reads through MiXCR, one entry per CDR3 protein. The table includes about half a million distinct CDR3 sequences, roughly 23% detected once. Sorted cells numbering roughly 18,000 to 1,100,000, with 10%, 30% or 50% RNA, yielded the naive CD8 libraries. This CDR3 is 13 amino acids long. V was clipped by 11 bases and J by 0 bases; unmatched bases: 7. Many counts were recorded for this clonotype. This chain uses TRBV12-3 or TRBV12-4 with TRBJ2-7, with 7 positions matching TRBD2. The receptor comes from a human donor in good health. Some libraries in this study had Jurkat cell RNA spiked in. Sequenced input: naive CD8+ T cells from blood, with Jurkat cell RNA spiked in. Sample subset: FACS-sorted CD8+CD4-CCR7+CD45RA+ naive T cells. CDR3 residues: CASGRGFSYEQYF. CDR3 nucleotide sequence: TGTGCCTCGGGGCGGGGGTTCTCCTACGAGCAGTACTTC.